This T cell receptor (beta chain) stems from a study of T cells in Graves' hyperthyroidism and ophthalmopathy. About the study: It was at initial diagnosis, before any treatment, that peripheral blood was collected.

Using RNA transcripts as the source, TCR beta CDR3 regions were amplified. With the HTBI primer set, the TCR CDR3 went through a first round of RT-PCR. TCRdb called the multiplex PCR reads again in MiXCR, with one record for every CDR3 protein. The table has 400,000 or so distinct CDR3 sequences, more than 14% seen once. To note about this clonotype: Its target is not known.

Germline CDR1 reads SQVTM; CDR2 reads ANQGSEA. CDR3 length: 18 amino acids. V lost 8 bases and J lost 1; bases outside the gene matches: 17. Diagnostic assessment was based on clinical symptoms, serum thyroxine and TRAb, thyroid ultrasound and orbital computed tomography. Study-level results: Within blood appeared most thyroid clonotypes that had expanded above 0.001. In simple terms, a model built on 13 V-J features told ophthalmopathy apart from stable hyperthyroidism.

Sequencing was carried out using blood. This sequence originates from a woman in her thirties with Graves' ophthalmopathy. The V and J genes are TRBV29-1 and TRBJ2-1, with 10 positions matching TRBD2. CDR3 region: CSLLVGLAFLRSYNEQFF. The DNA for the CDR3 is TGCAGCCTATTGGTGGGACTAGCGTTTCTAAGGTCCTACAATGAGCAGTTCTTC.